One sample yielded the 12 T cell receptor beta chains listed below, sequenced in a study of blood T cell repertoires in COVID-19. The protocol was immunoSEQ multiplex PCR, while the TCRdb copy is restricted to in-frame clones and leaves out a portion. This table has fewer than 350,000 clones, roughly nine tenths appearing once. The specimen was peripheral blood. These receptors were collected from a woman aged 55-70 years with COVID-19, enrolled during active disease.

The chain carries TRBV7-6 and TRBJ1-6; 7 bases are a match to TRBD1. Germline lookup yields CDR1 SGHVS and CDR2 FNYEAQ. J was trimmed by 1 base and V by 5 bases; bases with no gene match: 8. This CDR3 contains 17 residues. CDR3 nucleotide sequence: TGTGCCAGCAGCCAGACAGGGTGGGGTTCCTATAATTCACCCCTCCACTTT. Encoded protein: CASSQTGWGSYNSPLHF.

The V and J genes are TRBV9 and TRBJ2-5; 11 positions match TRBD2. Germline loops: CDR1 SGDLS, CDR2 YYNGEE. CDR3 size: 17 residues. After removal of 0 bases from V and 5 bases from J, the junction contained 9 bases not matched to a gene. The CDR3 region has the DNA TGTGCCAGCAGCGTAGGATATAGCGGGGGGGCCGGGGAGACCCAGTACTTC. Its protein is CASSVGYSGGAGETQYF.

This clone occurred a few times. This chain connects TRBV19 to TRBJ2-7; D remains unclear. Per germline, CDR1 LNHDA and CDR2 SQIVND (reference sequence). The CDR3 has 13 amino acids. V lost 3 bases to trimming and J lost 7 bases, with 13 bases between them. This CDR3 is CASSIEHAKEQYF. CDR3 nucleotide sequence: TGTGCCAGTAGTATTGAGCATGCTAAAGAGCAGTACTTC.

The CDR3 nucleotides are TGTGCCAGCAGCCAAGAATTGGTTCTAGCAAAGAGAGAGACCCAGTACTTC. This gives the protein CASSQELVLAKRETQYF. V is TRBV3-1 (or the pseudogene TRBV3-2) and J is TRBJ2-5; possibly TRBD2 for D (5 bases). The CDR3 has 17 amino acids. Germline CDR1 reads LGHDT; CDR2 reads YNNKEL (reference sequence). Trimming removed 0 bases from V and 4 bases from J, with 18 bases in between.

The gene calls are TRBV5-1 and TRBJ1-2, with TRBD1 as a possible D gene (5 bases). Germline CDR1 and CDR2: SGHRS and YFSETQ. Trimming removed 4 bases at V and 2 bases at J, with 12 bases between. The CDR3 covers 14 residues. Here the CDR3 reads CASSRGENNYGYTF. The CDR3 DNA sequence: TGCGCCAGCAGCCGGGGGGAGAACAACTATGGCTACACCTTC.

The chain employs TRBV28 and TRBJ2-6; 8 nucleotides line up with TRBD1. Germline V gene data show CDR1 as MDHEN and CDR2 as SYDVKM. This CDR3 contains 16 residues. V shed 11 bases and J 0 bases; nucleotides not matched to a gene: 9. DNA of the CDR3: TGTGCCGGGAGTCGGACAGGGTCCTCTGGGGCCAACGTCCTGACTTTC. This translates into CAGSRTGSSGANVLTF.

V is TRBV4-2 and J is TRBJ2-4, with a weak D call TRBD1 (5 bases). The V gene lost 0 bases and the J gene lost 8 bases, with 14 bases spanning the gap. CDR1 is LGHNA, CDR2 YNFKEQ, per germline. This CDR3 has 15 residues. CDR3 sequence: CASSQEAPQGDIQYF. The CDR3, as DNA: TGTGCCAGCAGCCAAGAGGCCCCACAAGGGGACATTCAGTACTTC.

V gene TRBV5-1 combines with J gene TRBJ1-1; weak D call: TRBD1 (6 bases). V lost 2 bases and J lost 8, with 19 bases in between. CDR1 is SGHRS and CDR2 is YFSETQ in the germline V gene. CDR3 length: 15 amino acids. CDR3 sequence reads: CASSFPIGGGSEAFF. The CDR3 bases are TGCGCCAGCAGCTTTCCTATTGGGGGCGGCTCAGAAGCTTTCTTT.

The V gene is TRBV14, the J gene TRBJ2-7; the D gene is possibly TRBD1 (6 bases). The length of the CDR3 is 17 residues. Germline V gives CDR1 SGHDN, CDR2 FVKESK. Trimming stripped 1 base from V and 5 bases from J, with 21 bases between. CDR3 bases: TGTGCCAGCAGCCAAGCCCGTCCGGGACACGGATCTAACGAGCAGTACTTC. Its protein product is CASSQARPGHGSNEQYF.

The chain uses TRBV5-1 and TRBJ2-5, with a possible D match to TRBD2 (5 bases). The CDR3 is made up of 14 amino acids. Germline V lookup: CDR1 SGHRS, CDR2 YFSETQ. V lost 4 bases to trimming and J lost 5 bases, with 15 bases between them. The CDR3 DNA reads TGCGCCAGCAGCCCATACCGGGGTTTTGAGACCCAGTACTTC. It is translated as CASSPYRGFETQYF.

The rearrangement uses TRBV6-1 and TRBJ1-2; D may be TRBD1 (5 bases). The CDR3 covers 16 residues. V was trimmed by 1 base and J by 3 bases, leaving 15 bases between them. Germline CDR1 is MNHNS and CDR2 is SASEGT. For the CDR3, the DNA is TGTGCCAGCAGTGAAGGGGCAGGGCAAGGTCACTATGGCTACACCTTC. Amino acids: CASSEGAGQGHYGYTF.

The chain joins TRBV18 to TRBJ1-1; 8 bases match TRBD1. The CDR3 spans 14 residues. The germline gives CDR1 KGHSH, CDR2 LQKENI. The J segment lost 0 bases and the V segment lost 4 bases, leaving 1 base of the junction unmatched. The CDR3 DNA reads as TGTGCCAGCTCACAGGACAGGGTGAACACTGAAGCTTTCTTT. Residues: CASSQDRVNTEAFF.